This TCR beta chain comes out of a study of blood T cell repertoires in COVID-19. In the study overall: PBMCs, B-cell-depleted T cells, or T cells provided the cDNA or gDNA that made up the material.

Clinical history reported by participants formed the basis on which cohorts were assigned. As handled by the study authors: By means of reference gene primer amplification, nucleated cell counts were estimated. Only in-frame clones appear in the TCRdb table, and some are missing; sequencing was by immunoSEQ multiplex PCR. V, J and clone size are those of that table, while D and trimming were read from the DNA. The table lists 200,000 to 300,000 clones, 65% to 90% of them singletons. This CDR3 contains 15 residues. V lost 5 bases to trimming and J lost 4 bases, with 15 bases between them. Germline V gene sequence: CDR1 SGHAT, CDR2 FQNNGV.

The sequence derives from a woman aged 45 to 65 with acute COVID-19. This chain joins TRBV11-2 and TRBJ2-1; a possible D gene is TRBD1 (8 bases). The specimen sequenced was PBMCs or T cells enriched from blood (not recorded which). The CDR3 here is CASSRGQGGYNEQFF. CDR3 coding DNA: TGTGCCAGCAGCCGCGGACAGGGAGGGTACAATGAGCAGTTCTTC.